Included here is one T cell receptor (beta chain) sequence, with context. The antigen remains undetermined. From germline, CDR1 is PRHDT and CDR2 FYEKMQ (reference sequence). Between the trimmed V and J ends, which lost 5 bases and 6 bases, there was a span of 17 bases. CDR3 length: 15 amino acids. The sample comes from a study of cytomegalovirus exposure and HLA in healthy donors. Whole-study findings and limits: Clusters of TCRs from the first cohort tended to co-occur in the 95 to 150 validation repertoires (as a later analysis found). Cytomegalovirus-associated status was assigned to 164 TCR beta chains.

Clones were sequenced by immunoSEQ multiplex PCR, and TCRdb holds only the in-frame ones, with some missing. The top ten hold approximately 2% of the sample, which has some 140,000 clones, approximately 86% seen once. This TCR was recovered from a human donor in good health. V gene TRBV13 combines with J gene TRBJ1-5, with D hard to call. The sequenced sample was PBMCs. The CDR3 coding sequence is TGTGCCAGCAGCCTGAATGGCGGGGTGGTTCAGCCCCAGCATTTT. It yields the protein CASSLNGGVVQPQHF. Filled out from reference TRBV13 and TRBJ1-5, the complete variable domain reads AAGVIQSPRHLIKEKRETATLKCYPIPRHDTVYWYQQGPGQDPQFLISFYEKMQSDKGSIPDRFSAQQFSDYHSELNMSSLELGDSALYFCASSLNGGVVQPQHFGDGTRLSIL.